A selection of T cell receptor beta chains follows, all from one sample in a study of blood T cell repertoires in COVID-19. The table came from immunoSEQ multiplex PCR; TCRdb's copy has only in-frame clones and leaves some out. The data hold some 460,000 clones, with about nine tenths observed a single time. Material: PBMCs or T cells enriched from blood (not recorded which). The receptors come from a woman between 18 and 30 years old who had recovered from COVID-19. CDR3s include the opening cysteine and the closing phenylalanine or tryptophan. D genes are given only for firm matches.

d_gene | v_gene | CDR3aa
- | TRBV18 | CASSRDRSMNTEAFF
TRBD1 | TRBV28 | CASSLRRDRDRYTF
TRBD2 | TRBV5-1 | CASSLPGGSYNEQFF
TRBD2 | TRBV2 | CASSPTLADEQFF
- | TRBV28 | CASSYQTGGNEKLFF
- | TRBV5-1 | CASSQTSTSMEAFF
- | TRBV30 | CAWSRDRTKNIQYF
- | TRBV7-2 | CASSQRVRGNNEQFF
TRBD1 | TRBV11-2 | CASSSPGTGGGKAFF
- | TRBV7-2 | CASSHQQGGVQPQHF
- | TRBV5-8 | CASSFATRYGYTF
TRBD1 | TRBV10-2 | CASRTGDRVGRDGGTEAFF
- | TRBV5-1 | CASSLGTDGVSYTF
- | TRBV6-5 | CASSYGLNSNQPQHF
TRBD1 | TRBV2 | CASSIGQGSYGYTF
TRBD1 | TRBV11-2 | CASRPGQGAYEQYF
- | TRBV30 | CAWSEQPGQPQHF
- | TRBV10-1 | CASSPFRQNTEAFF
- | TRBV29-1 | CSTQGGANYGYTF
TRBD1 | TRBV4-1 | CASSQGGGFMNTEAFF
- | TRBV27 | CASSFWQNTDTQYF
- | TRBV11-2 | CASSLQGWGVNTGELFF
- | TRBV11-2 | CASSLVASYEQYF
- | TRBV5-1 | CASSLNRLNTEAFF
- | TRBV28 | CASSLQGGYIQYF
- | TRBV30 | CAWRRGGYGYTF